The entry that follows covers one TCR beta chain sequence. The antigen remains unidentified. Germline V gene data show CDR1 as LGHDT and CDR2 as YNNKEL (reference sequence). The CDR3 extends over 14 amino acids. Trimming stripped 7 bases from V and 4 bases from J, with 17 bases between. TCRdb's table, derived via immunoSEQ multiplex PCR, lists solely in-frame clones and lacks some. The table shows about 150,000 clones, with 70% to 90% occurring only once. The data derive from a study of T cell responses to AZD1222 COVID-19 vaccine. The study's findings and limits: Of spike-specific TCRs, nearly half reportedly target regions left unmutated in variants.

This rearrangement joins TRBV3-1 (or the pseudogene TRBV3-2) to TRBJ2-7; a weak D match, TRBD1 (5 bases). The material was peripheral blood, obtained on day 0 of AZD1222 vaccination. The source of this sequence is an adult in good health. The CDR3 nucleotides read TGTGCCAGCACCCCCTTAGACAGAGATTACGAGCAGTACTTC. Residues: CASTPLDRDYEQYF.